Given below is one TCR beta chain in context. This clone's antigen is unknown. Per-nucleotide qualities are absent, and no much larger clonotype sits a single base away. CDR1 and CDR2 (KGHSH, LQKENI) derive from the germline V gene. The CDR3, cysteine through phenylalanine, is 13 amino acids long. The only DNA kept is the CDR3, 39 bases in frame from the first base. Trimming takes 8 bases off V and 2 bases off J; junction bases not matched to a gene: 4. The immunoSEQ assay, a bias-controlled multiplex PCR with V- and J-specific primers, was used to amplify TCR beta CDR3 regions from genomic DNA. In a second PCR step, a proprietary barcode and Illumina adapter sequences were attached to the CDR3 amplicons. CDR3 libraries were sequenced on an Illumina MiSeq instrument. The paper's data handling went like this. Export and quality control were handled in immunoSEQ Analyzer 3.0, while downstream analyses relied on R Bioconductor and Immunarch. Only productive rearrangements within the normalized downsampled data set were used in the calculation of repertoire metrics. In the normalized cohort, a clonotype counted as pathologically expanded if the clonotype was larger than 5 templates. The Inverse Simpson Index was used to measure repertoire diversity. The non-normalized data set was used for CMV-specificity analyses so that all clonotypes could be captured. Drawn from immuneACCESS, this table holds only the in-frame rearrangements with V and J called that TCRdb kept. Clones are partly lost; checked studies trace under half to an unresolved V gene and leave the rest unexplained. V and J calls and clone size are those listed in that table; D and trimming were worked out from the DNA. The sample yields over 10,000 clones; 89% were counted once. Of the sample, roughly 3.5% is held by the ten largest clones.

This record comes from a study of T cell clonotyping in hematopoietic cell transplantation (dated by TCRdb to 2020 to 2022). About the study as a whole: A total of 135 blood samples were collected in the study from 35 to 45 consecutive transplant recipients and their related donors. Recruitment of patients ran from 2015 to early 2017, and follow-up continued until September 2020 or until death. Overall results and qualifications from the work: Overlap with donor repertoires was found for only a small fraction of recipient repertoires, with over 97% found to appear de novo at the given depth. Recipient TCR diversity fell after transplant, with pathologically expanded clonotypes rising progressively from day 30 to day 180. Inverse Simpson Index values from donors and from recipients before transplant predicted broader TCR repertoire diversity after transplant. The sample size was limited, and because cells were not sorted, the contributions of CD4 and CD8 repertoires could not be separated.

Related transplant donors provided blood samples for TCR beta sequencing. Nuclei Lysis Solution was used to extract genomic DNA from fresh or cryopreserved unfractionated peripheral blood mononuclear cells. The V gene is TRBV18 and the J gene is TRBJ2-7, and 9 junctional nucleotides match TRBD1. Sample: peripheral blood mononuclear cells. The source is a human donor who either received an allogeneic hematopoietic cell transplant for a myeloid malignancy or was a related donor (not recorded which). Some clones in this sample may be carry-over from other donors' samples. The nucleotides are TGTGCCAGCCAAAGGGACAGGGCCTACGAGCAGTACTTC. Protein translation: CASQRDRAYEQYF.